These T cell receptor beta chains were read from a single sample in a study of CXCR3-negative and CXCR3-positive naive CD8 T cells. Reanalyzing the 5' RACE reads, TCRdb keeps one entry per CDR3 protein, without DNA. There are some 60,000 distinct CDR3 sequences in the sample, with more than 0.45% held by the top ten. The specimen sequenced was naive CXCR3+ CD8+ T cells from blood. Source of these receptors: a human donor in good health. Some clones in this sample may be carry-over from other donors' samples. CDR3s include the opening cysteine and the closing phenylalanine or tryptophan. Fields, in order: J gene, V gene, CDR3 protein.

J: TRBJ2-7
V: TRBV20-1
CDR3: CSAPGLADYEQYF

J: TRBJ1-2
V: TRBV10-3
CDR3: CAISESRGPDYGYTF

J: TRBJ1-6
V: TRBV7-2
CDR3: CASSPETGRVVGSPLHF

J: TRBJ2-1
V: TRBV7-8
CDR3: CASSPLPTLTASYNEQFF

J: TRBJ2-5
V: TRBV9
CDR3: CASSVMPGPQETQYF

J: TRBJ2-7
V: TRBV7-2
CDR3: CASSSVAGASYEQYF

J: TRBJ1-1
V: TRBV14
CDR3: CASREGGNTEAFF

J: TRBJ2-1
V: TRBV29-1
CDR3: CSVDGTGEGNEQFF

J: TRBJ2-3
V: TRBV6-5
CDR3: CASSYSGNRGISTDTQYF

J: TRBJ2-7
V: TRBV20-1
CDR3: CSARDQVEGSLDYEQYF

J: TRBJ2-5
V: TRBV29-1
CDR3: CSAETGGLETQYF

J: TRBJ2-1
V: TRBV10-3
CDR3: CAISVPSGSYNEQFF

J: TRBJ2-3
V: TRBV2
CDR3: CASIEGQGGPDTQYF

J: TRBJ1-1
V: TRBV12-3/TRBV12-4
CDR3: CASSFSEMNTEAFF

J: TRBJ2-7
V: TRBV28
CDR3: CASRPDSYYEQYF

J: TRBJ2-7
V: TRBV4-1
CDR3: CASSPDRGEQCF

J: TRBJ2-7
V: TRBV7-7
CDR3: CASSLAPVGEQYF

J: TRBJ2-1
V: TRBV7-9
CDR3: CASSTDRVDEQFF

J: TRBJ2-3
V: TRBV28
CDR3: CATETGTFSTDTQYF

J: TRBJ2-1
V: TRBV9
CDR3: CASSARNNEQFF

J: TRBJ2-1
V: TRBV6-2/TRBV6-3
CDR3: CASSLGLAGRYNEQFF

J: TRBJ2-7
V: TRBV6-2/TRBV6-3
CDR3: CASSVGRGLEQYF

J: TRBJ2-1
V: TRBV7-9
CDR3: CASSSGTGYNEQFF

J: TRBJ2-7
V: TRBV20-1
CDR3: CSALGLAGSYEQYF

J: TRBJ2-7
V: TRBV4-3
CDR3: CASSQDLGNTIYEQYF

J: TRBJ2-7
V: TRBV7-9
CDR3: CASSLSGRASYEQYF

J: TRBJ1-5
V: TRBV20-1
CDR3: CSADSPEDNQPQHF

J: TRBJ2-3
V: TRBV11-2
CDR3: CASSTGLALSTDTQYF

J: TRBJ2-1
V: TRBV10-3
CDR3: CAISVTAPNEQFF

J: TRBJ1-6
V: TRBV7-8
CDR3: CASSLVDPRPGSGSPLHF

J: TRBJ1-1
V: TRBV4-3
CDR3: CASSHVIMNTEAFF

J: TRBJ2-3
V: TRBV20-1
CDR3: CSASDREPDTQYF

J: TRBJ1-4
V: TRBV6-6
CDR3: CASRGGGQLNEKLFF

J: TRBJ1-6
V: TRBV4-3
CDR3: CASSQDLVQGSYNSPLHF

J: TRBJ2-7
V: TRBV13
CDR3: CASSLLASGEYEQYF

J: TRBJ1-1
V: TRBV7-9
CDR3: CASSLIKVEAFF

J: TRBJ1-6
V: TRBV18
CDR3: CASSPGQGAGNSPLHF

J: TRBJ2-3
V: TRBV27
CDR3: CASKPGGGDTQYF

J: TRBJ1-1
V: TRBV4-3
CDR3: CASSLYRDATVEAYF

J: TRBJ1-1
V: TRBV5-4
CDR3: CASSLGLSEAFF

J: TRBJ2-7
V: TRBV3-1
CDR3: CASSQDGGFYEQYF

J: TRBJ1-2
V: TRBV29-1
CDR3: CSVELSDSYGYTF

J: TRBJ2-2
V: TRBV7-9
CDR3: CASSPHLTGELFF

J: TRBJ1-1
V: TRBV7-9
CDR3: CASSHRDRASEAFF

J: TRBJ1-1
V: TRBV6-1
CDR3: CASSEDTGGNTEAFF

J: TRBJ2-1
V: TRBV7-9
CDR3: CASSSAGGHEQFF

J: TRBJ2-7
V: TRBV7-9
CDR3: CASSFSTSSYEQYF

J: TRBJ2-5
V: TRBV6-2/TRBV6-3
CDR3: CASSYGSAQETQYF

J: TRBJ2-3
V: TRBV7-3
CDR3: CASSSWITDTQYF

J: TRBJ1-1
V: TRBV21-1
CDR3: CASSKRLVEAFF

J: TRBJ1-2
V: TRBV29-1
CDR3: CSVPPDGTGVGYTF

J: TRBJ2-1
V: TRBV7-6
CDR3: CASSLGTSGTLGDEQFF

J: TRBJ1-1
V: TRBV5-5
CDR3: CASSFPDRGTEAFF

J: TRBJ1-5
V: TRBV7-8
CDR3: CASSFSGYSNQPQHF

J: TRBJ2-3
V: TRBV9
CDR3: CASGTEDTDTQYF